This T cell receptor beta chain originates from a study of blood T cell repertoires in COVID-19. Whole-study context: The samples span acute and convalescent COVID-19 from the United States, Italy and Spain. PBMCs, B-cell-depleted T cells, or T cells were the source of the cDNA or gDNA that made up the material.

In the source study's methods: Amplification with reference gene primers provided the estimates of nucleated cell counts. Repertoires were generated with immunoSEQ multiplex PCR, while TCRdb's copy carries only in-frame clones and drops some. The DNA was the basis for D and trimming; V, J and clone size are from that table. Among around 130,000 clones listed, approximately 77% were seen once. Unmatched junction bases numbered 4, after V lost 2 bases and J lost 6 bases. Germline loops: CDR1 SGHTA, CDR2 FQGNSA. The CDR3 has 13 residues. This clonotype originated in a man older than 75 with acute or convalescent COVID-19. The sequencing input was peripheral blood. The chain combines TRBV7-2 with TRBJ2-7, with 7 positions matching TRBD1. The CDR3 region has the DNA TGTGCCAGCAGCTTATCGAACAGGGGCGAGCAGTACTTC. This codes for CASSLSNRGEQYF.